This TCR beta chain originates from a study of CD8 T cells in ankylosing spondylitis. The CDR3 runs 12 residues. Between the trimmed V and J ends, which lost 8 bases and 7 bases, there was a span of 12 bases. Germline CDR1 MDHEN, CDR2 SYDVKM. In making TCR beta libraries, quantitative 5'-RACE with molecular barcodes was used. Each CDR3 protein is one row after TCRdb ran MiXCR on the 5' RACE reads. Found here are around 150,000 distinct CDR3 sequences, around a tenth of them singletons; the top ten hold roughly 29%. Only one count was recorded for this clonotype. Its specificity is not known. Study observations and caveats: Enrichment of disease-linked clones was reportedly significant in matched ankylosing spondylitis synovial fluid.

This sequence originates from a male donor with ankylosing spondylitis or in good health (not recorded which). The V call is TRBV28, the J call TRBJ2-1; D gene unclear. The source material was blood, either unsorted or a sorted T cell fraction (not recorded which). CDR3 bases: TGTGCCAGCGCTGCTCCAGAGAATGAGCAGTTCTTC. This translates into CASAAPENEQFF.